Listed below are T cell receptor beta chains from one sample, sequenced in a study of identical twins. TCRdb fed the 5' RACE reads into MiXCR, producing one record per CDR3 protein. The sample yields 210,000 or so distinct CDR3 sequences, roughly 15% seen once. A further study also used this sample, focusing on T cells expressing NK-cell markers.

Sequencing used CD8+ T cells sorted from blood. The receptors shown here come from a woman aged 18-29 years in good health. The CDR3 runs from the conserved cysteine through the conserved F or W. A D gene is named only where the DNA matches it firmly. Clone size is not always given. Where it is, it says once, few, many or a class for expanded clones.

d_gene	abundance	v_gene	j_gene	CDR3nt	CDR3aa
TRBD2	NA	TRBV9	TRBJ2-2	TGTGCCAGCAGCGTGCTAGCGGGAGCCGGGGAGCTGTTTTTT	CASSVLAGAGELFF
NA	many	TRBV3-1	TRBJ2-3	TGTGCCAGCAGCCATCAAAGCTCCTGGACGACAGATACGCAGTATTTT	CASSHQSSWTTDTQYF
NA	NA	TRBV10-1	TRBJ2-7	TGCGCCAGCAGTGAGTCTGGGGCAGGGGCGGGTGAGCAGTACTTC	CASSESGAGAGEQYF
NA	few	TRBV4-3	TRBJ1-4	TGCGCCAGCAGCCCGGGGGTTGCAACTAATGAAAAACTGTTTTTT	CASSPGVATNEKLFF
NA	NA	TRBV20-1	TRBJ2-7	TGCAGTGCTAGAAGCCGGGACTCCTCCTACGAGCAGTACTTC	CSARSRDSSYEQYF
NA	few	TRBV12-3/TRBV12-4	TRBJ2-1	TGTGCCAGCAGTTTAGGATGGGGCAATGAGCAGTTCTTC	CASSLGWGNEQFF
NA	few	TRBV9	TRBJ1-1	TGTGCCAGCGGTAGTGGGGATCGGACTGAAGCTTTCTTT	CASGSGDRTEAFF
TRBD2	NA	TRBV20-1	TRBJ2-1	TGCAGTGCTACTGATTACCAGCGGGGATACAATGAGCAGTTCTTC	CSATDYQRGYNEQFF
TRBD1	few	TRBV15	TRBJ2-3	TGTGCCACCAGCCAGCAGTATCCGGGACAGGGGCTATACACAGATACGCAGTATTTT	CATSQQYPGQGLYTDTQYF
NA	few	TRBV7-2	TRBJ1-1	TGTGCCAGCAGCTTAGACGGGACACGAGCTTTCTTT	CASSLDGTRAFF
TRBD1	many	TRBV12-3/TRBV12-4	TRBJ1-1	TGTGCCAGCAGTCCAACTGGGACAGGGGGAACTGAAGCTTTCTTT	CASSPTGTGGTEAFF
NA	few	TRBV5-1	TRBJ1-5	TGCGCCAGCAGCTTGCTCGGGGGATCGGGGGGGCCCCAGCATTTT	CASSLLGGSGGPQHF
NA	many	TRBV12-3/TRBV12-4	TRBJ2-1	TGTGCCAGCAGTTTATCTAGTCTGAGTCTTGAGCAGTTCTTC	CASSLSSLSLEQFF
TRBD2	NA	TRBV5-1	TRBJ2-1	TGCGCCAGCAGCTTGCGGCTAGCGGTCCGGAAATTCACCTACAATGAGCAGTTCTTC	CASSLRLAVRKFTYNEQFF
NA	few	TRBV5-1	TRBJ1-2	TGCGCCAGCAGCTTAGTCTTGGGAGTTGATAATGGCTACACCTTC	CASSLVLGVDNGYTF
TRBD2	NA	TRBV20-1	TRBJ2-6	TGCAGTGCTAGGCCACTAGCGGGAGGGTCTGGGGCCAACGTCCTGACTTTC	CSARPLAGGSGANVLTF
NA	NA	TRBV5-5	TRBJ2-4	TGTGCCAGCAGCTTGGGAGGACTTAACATTCAGTACTTC	CASSLGGLNIQYF
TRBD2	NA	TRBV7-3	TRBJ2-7	TGTGCCAGCAACCCGACTAGCGGGGGCGCGGCCTACGAGCAGTACTTC	CASNPTSGGAAYEQYF
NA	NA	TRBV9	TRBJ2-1	TGTGCCAGCAGCGTAGCGACCTCAGGGAATGAGCAGTTCTTC	CASSVATSGNEQFF
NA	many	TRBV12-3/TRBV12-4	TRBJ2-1	TGTGCCAGCAGTTTCTTAAATGAGCAGTTCTTC	CASSFLNEQFF
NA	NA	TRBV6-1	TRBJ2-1	TGTGCCAGCAGTCAGGGACTGTTAGACTCCTACAATGAGCAGTTCTTC	CASSQGLLDSYNEQFF
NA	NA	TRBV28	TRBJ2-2	TGTGCCAGCAGTTTATGGGCAGCCAGCACCGGGGAGCTGTTTTTT	CASSLWAASTGELFF
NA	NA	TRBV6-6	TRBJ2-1	TGTGCCAGCACGGATTATTCCAATGAGCAGTTCTTC	CASTDYSNEQFF
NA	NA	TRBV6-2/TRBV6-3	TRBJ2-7	TGTGCCAGCAGTCCTTCACCGGCTAGTTGGGAGCAGTACTTC	CASSPSPASWEQYF
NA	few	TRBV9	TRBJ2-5	TGTGCCAGCAGCGTTTCTTGGGAAAAGACCCAGTACTTC	CASSVSWEKTQYF
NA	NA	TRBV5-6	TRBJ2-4	TGTGCCAGCAGCTTGGGGTTGAGGGGAATAGCCAAAAACATTCAGTACTTC	CASSLGLRGIAKNIQYF
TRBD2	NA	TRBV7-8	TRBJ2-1	TGTGCCAGCAGCAGAGGGACTAGCAACGAGGAGCAGTTCTTC	CASSRGTSNEEQFF
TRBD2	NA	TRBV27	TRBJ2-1	TGTGCCAGCAGTTCGGGGACTAGCGGTTTCAATGAGCAGTTCTTC	CASSSGTSGFNEQFF
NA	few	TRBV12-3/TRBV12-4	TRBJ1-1	TGTGCCAGCAGCACTACGTCGGGGTATACTGAAGCTTTCTTT	CASSTTSGYTEAFF
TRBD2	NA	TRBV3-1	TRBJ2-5	TGTGCCAGCAGCCTCGAAGGACTAGCGCAAGAGACCCAGTACTTC	CASSLEGLAQETQYF
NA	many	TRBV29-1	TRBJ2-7	TGCAGCGTACCGAGCCCGGACGGCTCCTACGAGCAGTACTTC	CSVPSPDGSYEQYF
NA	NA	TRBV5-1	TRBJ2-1	TGCGCCAGCAGACCTATGGCTTCTGACTACAATGAGCAGTTCTTC	CASRPMASDYNEQFF
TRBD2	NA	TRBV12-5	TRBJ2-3	TGTGCTAGTGGTTTGGCGGGACTAGCGGGAAGCACAGATACGCAGTATTTT	CASGLAGLAGSTDTQYF
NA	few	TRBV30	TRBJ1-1	TGTGCCTGGGGGGCGGACAGTCTGAATGAAGCTTTCTTT	CAWGADSLNEAFF
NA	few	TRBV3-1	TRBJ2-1	TGTGCCAGCAGCCCTGGGACTCCAAGCTCCTACAATGAGCAGTTCTTC	CASSPGTPSSYNEQFF
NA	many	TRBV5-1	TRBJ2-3	TGCGCCAGCAGCTTGAGGACAGGCACAGATACGCAGTATTTT	CASSLRTGTDTQYF
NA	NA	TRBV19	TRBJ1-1	TGTGCCAGTAGTGTGAGACACTTTCAGAACACTGAAGCTTTCTTT	CASSVRHFQNTEAFF
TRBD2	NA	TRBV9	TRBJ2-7	TGTGCCAGCAGCGACGGGACTAGCGGGAAACCCTACGAGCAGTACTTC	CASSDGTSGKPYEQYF
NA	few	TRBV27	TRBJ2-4	TGTGCCAGCAGTTACCAAAACATTCAGTACTTC	CASSYQNIQYF
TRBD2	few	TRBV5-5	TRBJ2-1	TGTGCCAGCAGCTTGGCAAGTGGGGCGGGGGGGAGGAATGAGCAGTTCTTC	CASSLASGAGGRNEQFF
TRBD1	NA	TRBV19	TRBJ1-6	TGTGCCACCTCGACAGGGGTGAATTCACCCCTCCACTTT	CATSTGVNSPLHF
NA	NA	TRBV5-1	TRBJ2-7	TGCGCCAGCCGACAGGGACTCTCCTACGAGCAGTACTTC	CASRQGLSYEQYF
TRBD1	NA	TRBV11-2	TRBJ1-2	TGTGCCAGCAGCTTAGATTGGGGACAGGCCCCTTACTATGGCTACACCTTC	CASSLDWGQAPYYGYTF
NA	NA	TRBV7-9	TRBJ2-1	TGTGCCAGCAGCCTAGTTGCCGGCCATGAGCAGTTCTTC	CASSLVAGHEQFF
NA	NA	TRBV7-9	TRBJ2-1	TGTGCCAGCAGCCCCTCAGAACAATCCTACAATGAGCAGTTCTTC	CASSPSEQSYNEQFF
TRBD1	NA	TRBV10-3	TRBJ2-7	TGTGCCATCAGTGAGCCATCAAGCCCGGGACAGGGGTACGAGCAGTACTTC	CAISEPSSPGQGYEQYF
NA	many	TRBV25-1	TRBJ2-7	TGTGCCAGCAGTGAAGGGAACTTATACGAGCAGTACTTC	CASSEGNLYEQYF
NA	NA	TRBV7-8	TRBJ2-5	TGTGCCAGCAGCTTAGCTGGGTGGGAGACCCAGTACTTC	CASSLAGWETQYF